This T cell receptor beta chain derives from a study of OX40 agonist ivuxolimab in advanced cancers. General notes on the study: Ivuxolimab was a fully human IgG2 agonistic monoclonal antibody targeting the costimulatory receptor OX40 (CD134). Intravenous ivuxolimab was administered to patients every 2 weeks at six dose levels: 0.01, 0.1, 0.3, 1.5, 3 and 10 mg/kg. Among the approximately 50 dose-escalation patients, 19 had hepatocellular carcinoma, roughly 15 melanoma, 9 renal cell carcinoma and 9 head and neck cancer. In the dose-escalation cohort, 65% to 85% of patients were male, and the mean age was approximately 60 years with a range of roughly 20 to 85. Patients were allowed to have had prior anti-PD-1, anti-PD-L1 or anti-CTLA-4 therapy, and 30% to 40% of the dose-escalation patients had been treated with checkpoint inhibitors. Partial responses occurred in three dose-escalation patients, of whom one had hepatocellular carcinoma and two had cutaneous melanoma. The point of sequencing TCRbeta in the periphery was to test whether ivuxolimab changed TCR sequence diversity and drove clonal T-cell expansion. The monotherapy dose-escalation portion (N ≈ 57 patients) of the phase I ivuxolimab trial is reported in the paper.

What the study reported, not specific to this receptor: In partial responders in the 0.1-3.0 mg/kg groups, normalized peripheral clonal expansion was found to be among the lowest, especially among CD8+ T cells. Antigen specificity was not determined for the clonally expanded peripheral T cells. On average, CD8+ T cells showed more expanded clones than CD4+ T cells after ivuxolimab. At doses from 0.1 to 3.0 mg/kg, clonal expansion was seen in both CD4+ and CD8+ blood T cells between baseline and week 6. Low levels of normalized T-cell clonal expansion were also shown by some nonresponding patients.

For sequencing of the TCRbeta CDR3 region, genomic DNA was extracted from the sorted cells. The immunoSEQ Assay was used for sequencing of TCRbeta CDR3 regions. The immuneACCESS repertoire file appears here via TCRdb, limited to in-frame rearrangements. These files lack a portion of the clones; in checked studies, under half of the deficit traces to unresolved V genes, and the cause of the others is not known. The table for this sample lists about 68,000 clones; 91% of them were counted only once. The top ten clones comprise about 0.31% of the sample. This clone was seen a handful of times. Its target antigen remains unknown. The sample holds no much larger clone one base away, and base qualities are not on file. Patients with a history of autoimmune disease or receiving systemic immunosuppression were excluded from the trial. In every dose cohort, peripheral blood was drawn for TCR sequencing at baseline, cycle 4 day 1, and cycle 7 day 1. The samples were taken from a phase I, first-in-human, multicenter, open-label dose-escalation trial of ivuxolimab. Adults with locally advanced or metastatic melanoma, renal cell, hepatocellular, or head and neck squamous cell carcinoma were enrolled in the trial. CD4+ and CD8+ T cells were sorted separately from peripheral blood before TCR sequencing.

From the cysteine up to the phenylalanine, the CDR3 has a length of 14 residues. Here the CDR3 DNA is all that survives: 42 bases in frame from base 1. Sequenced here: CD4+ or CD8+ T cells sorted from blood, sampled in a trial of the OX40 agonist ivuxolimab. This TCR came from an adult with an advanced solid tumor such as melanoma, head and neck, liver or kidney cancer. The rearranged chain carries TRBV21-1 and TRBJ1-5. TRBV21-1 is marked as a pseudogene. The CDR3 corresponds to CARGGVYSNQPQHF. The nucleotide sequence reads TGTGCCAGGGGGGGTGTGTATAGCAATCAGCCCCAGCATTTT.